A selection of T cell receptor beta chains follows, all from one sample in a study of shared clonotypes between healthy human individuals. Data came from immunoSEQ multiplex PCR; TCRdb stores just in-frame clones and leaves some out. In the table there are about 110,000 clones, about 70% of which are singletons. The sequenced material came from memory CD8+ T cells sorted from blood. These receptors were obtained from a woman aged 25 to 39 in good health. The CDR3 runs from the conserved cysteine through the conserved F or W. A D gene is named only where the DNA matches it firmly. Rows may omit the clone size; those that give it use once, few, many or a size class.

clone size: NA
V gene: TRBV10-3
J gene: TRBJ2-7
D gene: NA
CDR3 protein: CASSLQGDKSYEQYF
CDR3 DNA: TGTGCCAGCAGTCTACAGGGAGATAAGTCCTACGAGCAGTACTTC

clone size: NA
V gene: TRBV2
J gene: TRBJ2-3
D gene: TRBD2
CDR3 protein: CASSEVLPAGEYLDTQYF
CDR3 DNA: TGTGCCAGCAGTGAAGTTCTCCCAGCGGGAGAGTACTTAGATACGCAGTATTTT

clone size: NA
V gene: TRBV11-2
J gene: TRBJ2-1
D gene: NA
CDR3 protein: CASSSRAEYLNEQFF
CDR3 DNA: TGTGCCAGCAGCTCTAGGGCCGAATATCTCAATGAGCAGTTCTTC

clone size: few
V gene: TRBV11-2
J gene: TRBJ2-7
D gene: NA
CDR3 protein: CASSSFRERGTYEQYF
CDR3 DNA: TGTGCCAGCAGCTCATTCCGGGAGAGGGGTACCTACGAGCAGTACTTC

clone size: NA
V gene: TRBV19
J gene: TRBJ2-7
D gene: TRBD1
CDR3 protein: CASSSRQGADEQYF
CDR3 DNA: TGTGCCAGTAGTTCGCGACAGGGGGCGGACGAGCAGTACTTC

clone size: few
V gene: TRBV6-4
J gene: TRBJ2-3
D gene: TRBD2
CDR3 protein: CASSGTGGPLDTQYF
CDR3 DNA: TGTGCCAGCAGTGGGACGGGAGGGCCTCTAGATACGCAGTATTTT

clone size: NA
V gene: TRBV5-8
J gene: TRBJ2-1
D gene: NA
CDR3 protein: CASSSTEDRIQQFF
CDR3 DNA: TGTGCCAGCAGCTCGACAGAAGACAGAATACAGCAGTTCTTC

clone size: NA
V gene: TRBV5-1
J gene: TRBJ2-1
D gene: NA
CDR3 protein: CASSLAASSYNEQFF
CDR3 DNA: TGCGCCAGCAGCTTAGCGGCAAGCTCCTACAATGAGCAGTTCTTC

clone size: NA
V gene: TRBV2
J gene: TRBJ1-5
D gene: NA
CDR3 protein: CASSWESNQPQHF
CDR3 DNA: TGTGCCAGCAGTTGGGAGAGCAATCAGCCCCAGCATTTT

clone size: once
V gene: TRBV9
J gene: TRBJ2-7
D gene: TRBD2
CDR3 protein: CASSVDRAGDEQYF
CDR3 DNA: TGTGCCAGCAGCGTAGATAGAGCGGGAGACGAGCAGTACTTC

clone size: NA
V gene: TRBV7-9
J gene: TRBJ2-5
D gene: NA
CDR3 protein: CASSLRDYQETQYF
CDR3 DNA: TGTGCCAGCAGCTTAAGGGACTACCAAGAGACCCAGTACTTC

clone size: NA
V gene: TRBV28
J gene: TRBJ2-5
D gene: TRBD2
CDR3 protein: CASSFPLAGGRVGQETQYF
CDR3 DNA: TGTGCCAGCAGTTTCCCCCTAGCGGGAGGCCGTGTGGGCCAAGAGACCCAGTACTTC

clone size: NA
V gene: TRBV25-1
J gene: TRBJ2-3
D gene: NA
CDR3 protein: CASSETTGTSTDTQYF
CDR3 DNA: TGTGCCAGCAGTGAAACGACTGGAACTAGCACAGATACGCAGTATTTT

clone size: NA
V gene: TRBV28
J gene: TRBJ2-3
D gene: NA
CDR3 protein: CASIHNEGDTQYF
CDR3 DNA: TGTGCCAGCATCCACAACGAGGGAGATACGCAGTATTTT

clone size: few
V gene: TRBV6-5
J gene: TRBJ2-5
D gene: TRBD2
CDR3 protein: CASTPLAGDETQYF
CDR3 DNA: TGTGCCAGCACCCCCCTAGCGGGAGACGAGACCCAGTACTTC

clone size: NA
V gene: TRBV28
J gene: TRBJ1-1
D gene: NA
CDR3 protein: CASSFPTGQLNTEAFF
CDR3 DNA: TGTGCCAGCAGTTTTCCCACAGGACAGCTGAACACTGAAGCTTTCTTT

clone size: few
V gene: TRBV6-6
J gene: TRBJ1-5
D gene: NA
CDR3 protein: CASSKEGVQPQHF
CDR3 DNA: TGTGCCAGCAGCAAAGAAGGGGTCCAGCCCCAGCATTTT

clone size: many
V gene: TRBV28
J gene: TRBJ2-1
D gene: NA
CDR3 protein: CASVGWDEQFF
CDR3 DNA: TGTGCCAGTGTTGGGTGGGATGAGCAGTTCTTC